This T cell receptor beta chain was recovered during a study of Tregs in tolerant kidney transplant recipients. The length of the CDR3 is 16 residues. Trimming removed 3 bases from V and 5 bases from J, with 20 bases in between. CDR1 is SGHRS, CDR2 YFSETQ, per germline. Produced via immunoSEQ multiplex PCR; TCRdb's table is partial and in-frame only. The sample shows some 66,000 clones, roughly 90% of them seen only once. The sequence derives from a human donor who received a combined kidney and bone marrow transplant. Here the sequenced sample was CD8+ T cells from blood, taken before the transplant. The chain uses TRBV5-1 and TRBJ1-2; possibly TRBD1 for D (6 bases). DNA of the CDR3: TGCGCCAGCAGCTCTATTCAGACAGGACCGAAATATGGCTACACCTTC. Translated: CASSSIQTGPKYGYTF.